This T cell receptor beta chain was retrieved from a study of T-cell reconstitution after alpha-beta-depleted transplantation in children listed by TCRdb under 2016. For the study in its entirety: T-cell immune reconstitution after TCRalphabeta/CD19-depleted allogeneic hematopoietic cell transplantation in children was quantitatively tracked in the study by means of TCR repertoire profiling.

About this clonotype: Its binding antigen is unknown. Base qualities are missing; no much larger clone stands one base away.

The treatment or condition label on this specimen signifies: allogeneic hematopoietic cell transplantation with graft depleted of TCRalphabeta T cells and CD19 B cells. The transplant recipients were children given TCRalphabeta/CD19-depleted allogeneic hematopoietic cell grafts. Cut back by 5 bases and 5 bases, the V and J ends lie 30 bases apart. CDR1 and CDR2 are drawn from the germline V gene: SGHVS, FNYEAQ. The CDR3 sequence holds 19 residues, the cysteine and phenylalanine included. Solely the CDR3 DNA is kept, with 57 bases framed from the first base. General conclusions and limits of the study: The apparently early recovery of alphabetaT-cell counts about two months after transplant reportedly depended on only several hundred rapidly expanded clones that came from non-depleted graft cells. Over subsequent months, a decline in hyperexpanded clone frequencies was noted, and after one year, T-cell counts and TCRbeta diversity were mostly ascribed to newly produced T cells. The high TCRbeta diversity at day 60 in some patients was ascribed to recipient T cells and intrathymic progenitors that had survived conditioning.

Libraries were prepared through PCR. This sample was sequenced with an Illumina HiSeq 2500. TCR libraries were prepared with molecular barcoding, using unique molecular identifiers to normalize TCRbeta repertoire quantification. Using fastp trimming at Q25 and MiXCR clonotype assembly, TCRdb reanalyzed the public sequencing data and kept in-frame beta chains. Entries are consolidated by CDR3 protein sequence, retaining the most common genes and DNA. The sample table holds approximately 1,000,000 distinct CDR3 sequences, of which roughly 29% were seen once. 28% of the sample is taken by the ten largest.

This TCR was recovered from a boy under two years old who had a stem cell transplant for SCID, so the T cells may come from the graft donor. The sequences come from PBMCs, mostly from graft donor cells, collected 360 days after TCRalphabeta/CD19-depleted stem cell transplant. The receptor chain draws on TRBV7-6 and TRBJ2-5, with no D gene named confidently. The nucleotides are TGTGCCAGCAGCCCTCCCCCCCGCACCAACAAGAGGTCATCGGAGACCCAGTACTTC. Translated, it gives CASSPPPRTNKRSSETQYF.